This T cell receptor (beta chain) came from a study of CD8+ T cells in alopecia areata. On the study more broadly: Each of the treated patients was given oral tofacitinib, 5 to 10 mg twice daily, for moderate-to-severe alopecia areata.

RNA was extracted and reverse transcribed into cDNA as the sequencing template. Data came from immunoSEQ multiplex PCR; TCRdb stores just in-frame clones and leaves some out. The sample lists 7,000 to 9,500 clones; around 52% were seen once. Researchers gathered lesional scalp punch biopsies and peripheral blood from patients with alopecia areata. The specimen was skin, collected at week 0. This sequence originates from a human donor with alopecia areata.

CDR3 DNA sequence: TGTGCCAGCAGCTTAGAACGGGGCTACACTGAAGCTTTCTTT. It codes for CASSLERGYTEAFF. The J gene is TRBJ1-1, the V gene TRBV11-1, with D perhaps matching TRBD1 (5 bases). The V gene lost 1 base and the J gene lost 3 bases, with 9 bases spanning the gap. Germline CDR1 reads SGHAT; CDR2 reads FQDESV (reference sequence). CDR3 length: 14 residues.